The 19 T cell receptor beta chains below were found in one sample sequenced in a study of T cell responses to AZD1222 COVID-19 vaccine. Assay used: immunoSEQ multiplex PCR; TCRdb lists only in-frame clones, some missing. The table lists roughly 60,000 clones, 65% to 80% of them singletons. The specimen was peripheral blood, collected 28 days after the second AZD1222 dose. The receptors here all came from an adult who received the AZD1222 COVID-19 vaccine.

This rearrangement joins TRBV19 to TRBJ2-3; the D gene is possibly TRBD2 (6 bases). V was trimmed by 3 bases and J by 2 bases, leaving 12 bases between them. The CDR3 spans 15 residues. Germline V CDR1 and CDR2: LNHDA, SQIVND (reference sequence). DNA for the CDR3: TGTGCCAGTAGTATTGGAGGGGCTATCACAGATACGCAGTATTTT. Protein sequence: CASSIGGAITDTQYF.

This chain uses TRBV12-5 with TRBJ1-5, with D perhaps matching TRBD1 (6 bases). CDR3 length equals 16 residues. V lost 1 base and J 1 base, leaving 11 bases between the germline ends. Germline CDR1 is LGHNT and CDR2 is FRNRAP. The CDR3 loop is CASGLANRVSNQPQHF. The CDR3 DNA reads TGTGCTAGTGGTTTGGCTAACAGGGTGAGCAATCAGCCCCAGCATTTT.

This clone was observed a few times. The chain has TRBV5-1 and TRBJ2-5; weak D call: TRBD1 (5 bases). Per the germline V gene, CDR1 is SGHRS and CDR2 is YFSETQ. The V and J ends lost 0 bases and 4 bases respectively, with 7 bases between them. The CDR3 sequence is 13 residues long. CDR3 loop: CASSLGRAETQYF. The CDR3 DNA follows: TGCGCCAGCAGCTTGGGCAGGGCAGAGACCCAGTACTTC. The variable domain in full, completed from reference TRBV5-1 and TRBJ2-5, reads KAGVTQTPRYLIKTRGQQVTLSCSPISGHRSVSWYQQTPGQGLQFLFEYFSETQRNKGNFPGRFSGRQFSNSRSEMNVSTLELGDSALYLCASSLGRAETQYFGPGTRLLVL.

This clone was recorded a few times. This chain connects TRBV19 to TRBJ2-5; possibly TRBD2 for D (5 bases). The germline V gene has CDR1 LNHDA and CDR2 SQIVND (reference sequence). V was trimmed by 8 bases and J by 5 bases, leaving 15 bases between them. This CDR3 spans 13 amino acids. The CDR3 is CASSSGSGETQYF. For the CDR3, the DNA is TGTGCCAGTTCATCGGGGTCCGGGGAGACCCAGTACTTC.

The chain couples TRBV5-1 to TRBJ2-3; D call uncertain. Germline V gene data show CDR1 as SGHRS and CDR2 as YFSETQ. Trimming cost V 0 bases and J 0 bases, with 8 bases left between them. The CDR3 loop spans 15 amino acids. This CDR3 is CASSLEPRSTDTQYF. The CDR3 coding sequence is TGCGCCAGCAGCTTGGAGCCACGAAGCACAGATACGCAGTATTTT.

This chain links TRBV28 with TRBJ1-1, with a possible D match to TRBD1 (6 bases). The CDR3 contains 16 residues. With 4 bases removed from V and 6 bases from J, the gap between germline ends came to 21 bases. Germline V lookup: CDR1 MDHEN, CDR2 SYDVKM. As DNA, the CDR3 is TGTGCCAGCAGTTCTCCCTCCGGGACAACGGGGTCTGAAGCTTTCTTT. Its translation is CASSSPSGTTGSEAFF.

This clone appeared a few times. V and J are TRBV11-2 and TRBJ1-2, with D hard to call. The CDR3 covers 14 residues. V lost 0 bases and J 4 bases, leaving 9 bases between the germline ends. The germline V gene encodes CDR1 SGHAT and CDR2 FQNNGV. As DNA, the CDR3 is TGTGCCAGCAGCTTAGATCTGGGTCCCTATGGCTACACCTTC. Amino acids: CASSLDLGPYGYTF. The full variable domain, with the rest looked up from reference TRBV11-2 and TRBJ1-2, is EAGVAQSPRYKIIEKRQSVAFWCNPISGHATLYWYQQILGQGPKLLIQFQNNGVVDDSQLPKDRFSAERLKGVDSTLKIQPAKLEDSAVYLCASSLDLGPYGYTFGSGTRLTVV.

This clone was counted a single time. This CDR3 reads CASSSGGGGPPGETQYF. The CDR3 nucleotides are TGCGCCAGCAGCTCTGGGGGCGGGGGGCCCCCCGGAGAGACCCAGTACTTC. The chain combines TRBV5-1 with TRBJ2-5, with 8 nucleotides matching TRBD2. CDR1 and CDR2 from the germline V gene are SGHRS and YFSETQ. The V and J ends lost 3 bases and 4 bases, in that order; junction bases with no gene match: 14. The CDR3 is 17 residues long.

The chain links TRBV11-3 to TRBJ2-7; tentatively, D is TRBD1 or TRBD2 (6 bases each). V lost 5 bases to trimming and J lost 0 bases, with 11 bases between them. The germline CDR1 and CDR2 sequences are SGHNT and YENEEA. The CDR3 has 14 amino acids. CDR3 sequence (DNA): TGTGCCAGCAGCGCCGGGGGCAACTCCTACGAGCAGTACTTC. It translates to CASSAGGNSYEQYF.

The chain is built from TRBV19 and TRBJ2-3; D is possibly TRBD1 (6 bases). Germline CDR1 reads LNHDA; CDR2 reads SQIVND (reference sequence). The germline V and J ends were trimmed by 8 bases and 6 bases, with 12 bases remaining between them. The CDR3 totals 12 residues. The CDR3 region has the DNA TGTGCCAGTTCCGCAGGGGTCGATACGCAGTATTTT. Translation gives CASSAGVDTQYF.

This clone came up once. The V and J genes are TRBV12-3 or TRBV12-4 and TRBJ1-2; unclear D gene. The length of the CDR3 is 13 residues. V was clipped by 0 bases and J by 7 bases, with 9 bases between them. This CDR3 reads CASSLALDPGYTF. DNA for the CDR3: TGTGCCAGCAGTTTAGCCCTGGACCCTGGCTACACCTTC.

This chain connects TRBV19 to TRBJ2-2, with D hard to call. The V end was cut by 6 bases, the J end by 4 bases, with 9 bases between. CDR3 length equals 13 residues. Looked up from germline, CDR1 is LNHDA and CDR2 is SQIVND (reference sequence). The CDR3 loop is CASRPASTGELFF. CDR3 coding DNA: TGTGCCAGTAGACCGGCGTCCACCGGGGAGCTGTTTTTT.

In this sample, this clone turned up a few times. The chain couples TRBV11-3 to TRBJ2-7; no clear D. CDR3 length equals 12 residues. The V and J ends lost 5 bases and 3 bases respectively, with 8 bases between them. Germline lookup yields CDR1 SGHNT and CDR2 YENEEA. The CDR3 nucleotides are TGTGCCAGCAGCCCCGGAGACTACGAGCAGTACTTC. Protein: CASSPGDYEQYF.

This clone was observed a handful of times. V and J are TRBV27 and TRBJ1-2, with a weak D call TRBD1 (5 bases). Per the germline V gene, CDR1 is MNHEY and CDR2 is SMNVEV (reference sequence). Deletions cut 6 bases from V and 5 bases from J, with 19 bases between. The CDR3 spans 15 residues. The CDR3 DNA reads TGTGCCAGCAGCGGGACTGGCTGGACAATATATGGCTACACCTTC. It translates to CASSGTGWTIYGYTF.

J is TRBJ1-5 and V is TRBV27; 7 bases line up with TRBD1. After removal of 6 bases from V and 1 base from J, the junction contained 6 bases not matched to a gene. This CDR3 comprises 15 residues. The germline CDR1 and CDR2 sequences are MNHEY and SMNVEV (reference sequence). The DNA of the CDR3 is TGTGCCAGCAGGCAGGGGGTACGGAGCAATCAGCCCCAGCATTTT. Translating it yields CASRQGVRSNQPQHF.

V and J are TRBV7-9 and TRBJ1-1; D remains ambiguous. This CDR3 has 16 residues. The V end lost 1 base, the J end lost 4 bases, and 16 bases lay between the germline ends. Germline loops: CDR1 SEHNR, CDR2 FQNEAQ (reference sequence). Here the CDR3 reads CASSLGGGSAVTEAFF. The DNA for the CDR3 is TGTGCCAGCAGCTTAGGTGGAGGGTCCGCGGTCACTGAAGCTTTCTTT. Filled out from reference TRBV7-9 and TRBJ1-1, the complete variable domain reads DTGVSQNPRHKITKRGQNVTFRCDPISEHNRLYWYRQTLGQGPEFLTYFQNEAQLEKSRLLSDRFSAERPKGSFSTLEIQRTEQGDSAMYLCASSLGGGSAVTEAFFGQGTRLTVV.

Only a few counts were recorded for this clone. The CDR3 reads CASSPLRAQGPPTSGANVLTF. In nucleotides, the CDR3 is TGTGCCAGCTCACCACTCCGGGCCCAGGGACCCCCAACCTCTGGGGCCAACGTCCTGACTTTC. This chain connects TRBV18 to TRBJ2-6; D may be TRBD1 or TRBD2 (5 bases each). This CDR3 contains 21 residues. Germline V gives CDR1 KGHSH, CDR2 LQKENI. Trimming removed 1 base from V and 0 bases from J, with 22 bases in between. Looking up the rest from reference TRBV18 and TRBJ2-6 gives the full variable domain: NAGVMQNPRHLVRRRGQEARLRCSPMKGHSHVYWYRQLPEEGLKFMVYLQKENIIDESGMPKERFSAEFPKEGPSILRIQQVVRGDSAAYFCASSPLRAQGPPTSGANVLTFGAGSRLTVL.

The rearrangement joins TRBV5-6 to TRBJ2-7; the D is unclear. Trimming took 2 bases from V and 3 from J, leaving 6 bases between them. CDR1 and CDR2 from the germline V gene are SGHDT and YYEEEE. The CDR3 runs 12 residues. The CDR3 bases are TGTGCCAGCAGCTTTGGCCTCTACGAGCAGTACTTC. This codes for CASSFGLYEQYF. The whole variable domain, remainder taken from reference TRBV5-6 and TRBJ2-7, is DAGVTQSPTHLIKTRGQQVTLRCSPKSGHDTVSWYQQALGQGPQFIFQYYEEEERQRGNFPDRFSGHQFPNYSSELNVNALLLGDSALYLCASSFGLYEQYFGPGTRLTVT.

This chain joins TRBV28 and TRBJ2-3, with D maybe TRBD1 (6 bases). The germline V gene encodes CDR1 MDHEN and CDR2 SYDVKM. This CDR3 region has 14 residues. V was cut by 6 bases and J by 1 base, with 11 bases left in between. DNA for the CDR3: TGTGCCAGCAGGGGGGCCCGGGGCACAGATACGCAGTATTTT. The encoded protein is CASRGARGTDTQYF. Full variable domain (rest looked up from reference TRBV28 and TRBJ2-3): DVKVTQSSRYLVKRTGEKVFLECVQDMDHENMFWYRQDPGLGLRLIYFSYDVKMKEKGDIPEGYSVSREKKERFSLILESASTNQTSMYLCASRGARGTDTQYFGPGTRLTVL.